This T cell receptor beta chain was recovered during a study of blood T cell repertoires in COVID-19. Study-level background: Researchers got acute and convalescent COVID-19 samples from the United States, Italy and Spain. PBMCs, B-cell-depleted T cells, or T cells provided the cDNA or gDNA that made up the material.

V was trimmed by 4 bases and J by 3 bases, leaving 16 bases between them. The CDR3 loop spans 15 amino acids. Germline CDR1 reads SGHRS; CDR2 reads YFSETQ. In the authors' workflow: Amplified reference gene primers provided the basis for estimating nucleated cell counts. Profiled with immunoSEQ multiplex PCR; TCRdb holds only in-frame clones, not every one. From that table come the V and J calls and clone size; the DNA was used to work out D and trimming. The table shows 150,000 to 200,000 clones, with about 76% occurring only once. Material for sequencing was peripheral blood. This chain uses TRBV5-1 with TRBJ1-1, with D perhaps matching TRBD1 (5 bases). This receptor was obtained from a woman in her forties or fifties with active or convalescent COVID-19. The CDR3 region is CASSSNQGLDTEAFF. The CDR3 nucleotides are TGCGCCAGCAGCAGTAACCAGGGTTTAGACACTGAAGCTTTCTTT. Variable domain in full (rest from reference TRBV5-1 and TRBJ1-1): KAGVTQTPRYLIKTRGQQVTLSCSPISGHRSVSWYQQTPGQGLQFLFEYFSETQRNKGNFPGRFSGRQFSNSRSEMNVSTLELGDSALYLCASSSNQGLDTEAFFGQGTRLTVV.